This T cell receptor (beta chain) was profiled in a study of T cells in Graves' hyperthyroidism and ophthalmopathy. The overall study: At initial diagnosis, before any treatment had begun, peripheral blood was obtained.

TCR beta CDR3 regions were amplified from RNA. When the TCR CDR3 underwent first-round RT-PCR, the HTBI primer set was used. TCRdb redid the calling of the multiplex PCR reads with MiXCR, one entry per CDR3 protein. Of around 340,000 distinct CDR3 sequences listed, 15% to 20% were seen once; the top ten hold approximately 49%. The germline V gene has CDR1 MNHNS and CDR2 SASEGT. This CDR3 spans 14 amino acids. Trimming removed 5 bases from V and 4 bases from J, with 14 bases in between. This clonotype was observed a few times. The antigen is unknown. General observations from the study: Most thyroid clonotypes that were expanded above 0.001 also turned up in blood.

Any patient presenting with uncontrolled infection, other autoimmune disease, pregnancy or lactation was left out. PBMCs stemmed from 10 ml fresh peripheral blood. This TCR was sampled from a woman between 50 and 59 years old with Graves' hyperthyroidism. The rearrangement uses TRBV6-1 and TRBJ1-1, with D maybe TRBD1 (6 bases). Sequencing was carried out using blood. CDR3 DNA sequence: TGTGCCAGCAGTTTGCACAGGGAGGTCACTGAAGCTTTCTTT. Its translation is CASSLHREVTEAFF.